This T cell receptor (beta chain) was captured in a study of identifying expanded T cells in peripheral blood. As for this clone: Its antigen is currently unknown.

Whole-study findings and limits: Technical replicates showed around 1.2 changed clones; roughly two weeks about 16; four weeks 19. Variance in clone template counts between roughly two-week samples significantly increased with total template count across all healthy donors.

Assay used: immunoSEQ multiplex PCR; TCRdb lists only in-frame clones, some missing. The table lists 65,000 to 95,000 clones, around 84% of them singletons. No infections or other immune events were documented during collection. Sequencing input: blood. The sequence derives from a person between 18 and 75 years old in good health.

The CDR3 bases are TGTGCCAGCAGTTCCAGTAGCGGAGCGTACAATGAGCAGTTCTTC. Its translation: CASSSSSGAYNEQFF. The chain carries TRBV27 and TRBJ2-1; D may be TRBD2 (6 bases). The CDR3 has 15 amino acids. Germline CDR1 is MNHEY and CDR2 is SMNVEV (reference sequence). The V end was cut by 4 bases, the J end by 4 bases, with 14 bases between.